This T cell receptor (beta chain) was recorded in a study of beta chain features in type 1 diabetes. A few counts support this clone. What it binds is not known. General study points: Moderate yet significant TCRB CDR3 shortening was seen in Type 1 diabetes patients in all four CD4+ subsets. Patients' naive, central memory and regulatory TCRB repertoires appeared more alike than those of healthy donors.

Germline V gene sequence: CDR1 MNHEY, CDR2 SVGAGI. The CDR3 runs 14 residues. The V gene lost 4 bases and the J gene lost 3 bases, with 9 bases spanning the gap. Expressed TCRB transcripts were sequenced because the isolated RNA had all been reverse transcribed beforehand. Produced via immunoSEQ multiplex PCR; TCRdb's table is partial and in-frame only. The sample shows 230,000 or so clones, 15% to 20% of them seen only once. The clonotype originates from a young man with type 1 diabetes. This chain uses TRBV6-5 with TRBJ1-4; the D gene is possibly TRBD1 (5 bases). Sequenced material: naive CD4+ T cells from blood. The CDR3 nucleotides are TGTGCCAGCAGTTCGCGGGACGCTAATGAAAAACTGTTTTTT. Translation gives CASSSRDANEKLFF.